Listed below are T cell receptor beta chains from one sample, sequenced in a study of blood T cell repertoires in COVID-19. Assay used: immunoSEQ multiplex PCR; TCRdb lists only in-frame clones, some missing. Among about 490,000 clones listed, 80% to 90% were seen once. The sequenced sample consisted of peripheral blood. These receptors were collected from a human donor in a cohort sampled during active COVID-19. Each CDR3 is given with its conserved first and last residue. D genes are given only for firm matches. Clone size is given for some rows only: seen once, a few or many times, or a class if the clone is expanded.

len: 15; abundance: few; v_gene: TRBV9; j_gene: TRBJ1-2; d_gene: -; CDR3aa: CASSPSPGGGSGYTF; CDR3nt: TGTGCCAGCAGCCCGAGCCCGGGGGGGGGTTCTGGCTACACCTTC
len: 13; abundance: once; v_gene: TRBV29-1; j_gene: TRBJ1-4; d_gene: -; CDR3aa: CSVGGGVMGKLFF; CDR3nt: TGCAGCGTTGGCGGGGGTGTTATGGGAAAACTGTTTTTT
len: 15; abundance: -; v_gene: TRBV18; j_gene: TRBJ1-5; d_gene: TRBD1; CDR3aa: CASSLTGTDISPQHF; CDR3nt: TGTGCCAGCTCACTAACCGGGACAGACATCTCGCCCCAGCATTTT
len: 17; abundance: -; v_gene: TRBV7-9; j_gene: TRBJ1-5; d_gene: -; CDR3aa: CASSLRQGQNSNQPQHF; CDR3nt: TGTGCCAGCAGCTTAAGGCAGGGGCAGAATAGCAATCAGCCCCAGCATTTT
len: 11; abundance: -; v_gene: TRBV12-3/TRBV12-4; j_gene: TRBJ1-1; d_gene: TRBD1; CDR3aa: CASSSRDRAFF; CDR3nt: TGTGCCAGCAGTTCCCGGGACAGGGCTTTCTTT
len: 16; abundance: -; v_gene: TRBV19; j_gene: TRBJ1-1; d_gene: TRBD1; CDR3aa: CASSRGLSGPNTEAFF; CDR3nt: TGTGCCAGTAGCAGGGGGTTATCAGGCCCGAACACTGAAGCTTTCTTT
len: 15; abundance: -; v_gene: TRBV7-9; j_gene: TRBJ1-6; d_gene: -; CDR3aa: CASSFPTDFRSPLHF; CDR3nt: TGTGCCAGCAGCTTCCCGACAGACTTCAGGTCACCCCTCCACTTT
len: 16; abundance: -; v_gene: TRBV7-8; j_gene: TRBJ1-1; d_gene: -; CDR3aa: CASSLARLRVGTEAFF; CDR3nt: TGTGCCAGCAGCTTAGCCAGGCTGCGGGTGGGCACTGAAGCTTTCTTT
len: 14; abundance: -; v_gene: TRBV19; j_gene: TRBJ2-2; d_gene: -; CDR3aa: CASSPPPGTGELFF; CDR3nt: TGTGCCAGTTCACCGCCGCCGGGAACCGGGGAGCTGTTTTTT
len: 13; abundance: -; v_gene: TRBV30; j_gene: TRBJ2-2; d_gene: -; CDR3aa: CAWRVQGTGELFF; CDR3nt: TGTGCCTGGAGGGTACAGGGAACCGGGGAGCTGTTTTTT
len: 14; abundance: once; v_gene: TRBV6-5; j_gene: TRBJ2-7; d_gene: TRBD1; CDR3aa: CASSPYRGPYEQYF; CDR3nt: TGTGCCAGCAGCCCGTACAGGGGTCCCTACGAGCAGTACTTC
len: 16; abundance: -; v_gene: TRBV7-2; j_gene: TRBJ2-5; d_gene: TRBD1; CDR3aa: CASSPTFGTAQETQYF; CDR3nt: TGTGCCAGCAGCCCAACCTTCGGGACAGCTCAAGAGACCCAGTACTTC
len: 14; abundance: -; v_gene: TRBV9; j_gene: TRBJ2-3; d_gene: -; CDR3aa: CASSVVGETDTQYF; CDR3nt: TGTGCCAGCAGCGTAGTGGGCGAGACAGATACGCAGTATTTT
len: 15; abundance: -; v_gene: TRBV5-1; j_gene: TRBJ2-3; d_gene: TRBD2; CDR3aa: CASTLPSGSADTQYF; CDR3nt: TGCGCCAGCACTCTTCCTAGCGGGAGTGCAGATACGCAGTATTTT
len: 15; abundance: -; v_gene: TRBV19; j_gene: TRBJ2-5; d_gene: TRBD2; CDR3aa: CASSIEGEGWETQYF; CDR3nt: TGTGCCAGTAGTATAGAGGGGGAGGGGTGGGAGACCCAGTACTTC
len: 15; abundance: -; v_gene: TRBV25-1; j_gene: TRBJ1-6; d_gene: -; CDR3aa: CASSGGPGGNSPLHF; CDR3nt: TGTGCCAGCAGTGGCGGGCCTGGGGGGAATTCACCCCTCCACTTT
len: 13; abundance: -; v_gene: TRBV3-1/TRBV3-2; j_gene: TRBJ1-2; d_gene: -; CDR3aa: CASSQRRTEGYTF; CDR3nt: TGTGCCAGCAGCCAACGTAGAACTGAAGGCTACACCTTC
len: 14; abundance: -; v_gene: TRBV19; j_gene: TRBJ1-2; d_gene: -; CDR3aa: CASRTASPNYGYTF; CDR3nt: TGTGCCAGTAGGACAGCTTCTCCTAACTATGGCTACACCTTC
len: 16; abundance: -; v_gene: TRBV2; j_gene: TRBJ2-1; d_gene: -; CDR3aa: CASILISGRGYNEQFF; CDR3nt: TGTGCCAGCATCCTCATTAGCGGACGCGGATACAATGAGCAGTTCTTC
len: 15; abundance: -; v_gene: TRBV24-1; j_gene: TRBJ1-2; d_gene: -; CDR3aa: CATSDNGGGFYGYTF; CDR3nt: TGTGCCACCAGTGATAACGGGGGGGGTTTCTATGGCTACACCTTC
len: 16; abundance: -; v_gene: TRBV10-3; j_gene: TRBJ2-5; d_gene: TRBD2; CDR3aa: CAIVVAGGSGRETQYF; CDR3nt: TGTGCCATCGTAGTAGCGGGAGGGTCCGGTCGAGAGACCCAGTACTTC
len: 13; abundance: -; v_gene: TRBV19; j_gene: TRBJ2-7; d_gene: -; CDR3aa: CASSTSGRYEQYF; CDR3nt: TGTGCCAGTAGTACCAGCGGGCGGTACGAGCAGTACTTC
len: 16; abundance: -; v_gene: TRBV9; j_gene: TRBJ2-1; d_gene: -; CDR3aa: CASSAGTSSKSNEQFF; CDR3nt: TGTGCCAGCAGCGCTGGGACTTCCAGTAAGTCCAATGAGCAGTTCTTC